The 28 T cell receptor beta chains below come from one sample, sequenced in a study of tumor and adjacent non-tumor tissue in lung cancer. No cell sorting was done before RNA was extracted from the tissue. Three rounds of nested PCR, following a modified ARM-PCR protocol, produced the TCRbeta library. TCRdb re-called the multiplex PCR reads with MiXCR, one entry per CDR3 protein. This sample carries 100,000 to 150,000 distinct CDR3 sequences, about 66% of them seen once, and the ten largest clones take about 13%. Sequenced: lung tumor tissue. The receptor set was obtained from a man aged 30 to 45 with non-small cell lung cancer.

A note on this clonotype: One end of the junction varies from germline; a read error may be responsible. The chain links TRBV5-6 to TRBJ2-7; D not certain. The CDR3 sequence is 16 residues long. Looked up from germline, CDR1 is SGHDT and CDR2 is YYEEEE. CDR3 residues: CASSLAARRDGYEHYF. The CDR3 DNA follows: TGTGCCAGCAGCTTGGCCGCGCGGAGAGACGGCTACGAGCACTACTTC.

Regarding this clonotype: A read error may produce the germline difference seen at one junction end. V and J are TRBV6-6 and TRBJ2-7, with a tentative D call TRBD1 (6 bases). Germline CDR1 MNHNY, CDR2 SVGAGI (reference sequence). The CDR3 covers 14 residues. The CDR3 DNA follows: TGTGCCAGCGGTTACGCAGGGGTTCGAGACGAGCAGTACTTC. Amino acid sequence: CASGYAGVRDEQYF.

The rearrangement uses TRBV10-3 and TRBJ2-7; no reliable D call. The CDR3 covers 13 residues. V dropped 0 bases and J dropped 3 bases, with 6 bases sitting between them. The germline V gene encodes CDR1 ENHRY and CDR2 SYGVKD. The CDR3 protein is CAISESAVYEQYF. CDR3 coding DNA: TGTGCCATCAGTGAGTCGGCAGTCTACGAGCAGTACTTC.

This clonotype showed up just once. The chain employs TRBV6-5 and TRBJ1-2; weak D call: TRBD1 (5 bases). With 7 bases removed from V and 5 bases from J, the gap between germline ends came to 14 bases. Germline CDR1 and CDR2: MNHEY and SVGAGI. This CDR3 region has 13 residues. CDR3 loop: CASTYEGLYGYTF. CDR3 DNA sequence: TGTGCCAGCACTTATGAGGGGTTGTATGGCTACACCTTC.

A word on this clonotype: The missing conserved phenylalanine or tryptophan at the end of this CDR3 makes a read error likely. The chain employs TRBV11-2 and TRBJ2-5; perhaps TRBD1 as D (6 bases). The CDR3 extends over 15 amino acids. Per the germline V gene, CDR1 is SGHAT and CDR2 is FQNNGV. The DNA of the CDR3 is TGTGCCAGTAGCTCCCCCGGGACACCACAAGAGACCCAGTACGTC. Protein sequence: CASSSPGTPQETQYV.

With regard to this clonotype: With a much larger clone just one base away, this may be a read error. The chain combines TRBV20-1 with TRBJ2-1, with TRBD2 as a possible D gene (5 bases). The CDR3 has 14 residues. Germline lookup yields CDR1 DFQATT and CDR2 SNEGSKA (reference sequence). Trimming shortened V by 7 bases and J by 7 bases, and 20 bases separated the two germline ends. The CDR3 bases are TGCAGTGATAGTGTAGGGAGAGAGCCGAATGAGCAGTTCTTC. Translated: CSDSVGREPNEQFF.

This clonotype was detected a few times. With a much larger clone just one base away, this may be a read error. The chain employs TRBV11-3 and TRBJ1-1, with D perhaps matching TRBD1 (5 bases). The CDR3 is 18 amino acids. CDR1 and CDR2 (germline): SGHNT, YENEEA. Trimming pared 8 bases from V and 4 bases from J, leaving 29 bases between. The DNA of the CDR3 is TGTGCCAGCGGTCTTGTAGCGCGGGGCAGCAGGCGAGGCACTGAAGCTTTCTTT. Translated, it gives CASGLVARGSRRGTEAFF.

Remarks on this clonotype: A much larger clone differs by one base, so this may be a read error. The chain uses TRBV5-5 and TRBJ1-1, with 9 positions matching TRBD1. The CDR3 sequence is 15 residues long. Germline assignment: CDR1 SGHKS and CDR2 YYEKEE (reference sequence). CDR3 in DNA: TGTGCCAACAGCTCCGGACAGGGGAGGTACACTGAAGCTTTCTTT. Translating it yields CANSSGQGRYTEAFF.

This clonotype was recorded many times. CDR3 in amino acids: CATTVAGGPYEQYF. The CDR3 region has the DNA TGTGCCACCACCGTGGCGGGAGGACCCTACGAGCAGTACTTC. The genes are TRBV6-1 and TRBJ2-7; 8 bases match TRBD2. In germline, CDR1 is MNHNS, CDR2 SASEGT. The CDR3 loop spans 14 amino acids. V trimming: 10 bases; J trimming: 2 bases; junction bases outside the gene matches: 10.

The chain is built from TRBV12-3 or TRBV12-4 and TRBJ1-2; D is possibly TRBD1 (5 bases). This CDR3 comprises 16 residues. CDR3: CAGSPPGGVRVYGYTF. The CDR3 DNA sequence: TGTGCTGGCAGTCCTCCGGGAGGGGTTCGGGTGTATGGCTACACCTTC.

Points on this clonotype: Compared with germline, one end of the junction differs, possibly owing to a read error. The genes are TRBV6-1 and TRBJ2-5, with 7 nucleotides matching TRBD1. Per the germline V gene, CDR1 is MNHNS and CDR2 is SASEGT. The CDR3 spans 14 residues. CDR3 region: CASRGIGRFGTQYF. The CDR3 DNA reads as TGTGCTAGCAGGGGGATCGGGCGGTTCGGGACCCAGTACTTC.

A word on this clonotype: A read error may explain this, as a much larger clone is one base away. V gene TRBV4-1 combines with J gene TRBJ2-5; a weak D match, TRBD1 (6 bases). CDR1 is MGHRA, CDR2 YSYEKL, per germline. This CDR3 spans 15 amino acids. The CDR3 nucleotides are TGCACCAGCAGCCACGCCCCGGACAGAGAAGAGACCCAGTACTTC. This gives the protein CTSSHAPDREETQYF.

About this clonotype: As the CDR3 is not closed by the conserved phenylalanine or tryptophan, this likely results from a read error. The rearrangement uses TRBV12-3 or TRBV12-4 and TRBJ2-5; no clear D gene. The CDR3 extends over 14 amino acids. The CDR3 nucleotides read TGTGCCAGCAGTTTAGCGACGGTACAAGGGACCCAGTACCTC. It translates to CASSLATVQGTQYL.

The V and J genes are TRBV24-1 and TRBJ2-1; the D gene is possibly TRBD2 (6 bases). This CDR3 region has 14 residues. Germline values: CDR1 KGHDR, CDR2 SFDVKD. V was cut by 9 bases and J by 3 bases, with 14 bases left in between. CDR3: CATWDSGSYNEQFF. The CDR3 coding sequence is TGTGCCACCTGGGACTCGGGAAGCTACAATGAGCAGTTCTTC.

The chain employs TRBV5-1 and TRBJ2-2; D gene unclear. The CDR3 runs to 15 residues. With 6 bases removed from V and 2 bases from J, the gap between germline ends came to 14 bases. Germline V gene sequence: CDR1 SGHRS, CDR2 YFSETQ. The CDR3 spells CASTPTRTNTGELFF. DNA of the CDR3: TGCGCCAGCACCCCGACAAGGACCAACACCGGGGAGCTGTTTTTT.

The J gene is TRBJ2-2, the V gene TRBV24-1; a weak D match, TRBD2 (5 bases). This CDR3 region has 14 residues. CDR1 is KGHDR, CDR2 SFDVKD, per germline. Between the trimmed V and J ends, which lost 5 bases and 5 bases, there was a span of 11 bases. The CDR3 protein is CATSVGERTGELFF. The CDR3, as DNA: TGTGCCACCAGTGTGGGTGAGCGGACCGGGGAGCTGTTTTTT.

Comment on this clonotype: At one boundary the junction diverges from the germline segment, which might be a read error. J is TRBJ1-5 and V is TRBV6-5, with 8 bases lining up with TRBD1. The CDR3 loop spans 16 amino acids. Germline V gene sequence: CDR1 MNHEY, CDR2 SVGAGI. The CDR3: CASSLSGTGMNQPHHF. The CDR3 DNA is TGTGCCAGCAGTTTATCCGGGACAGGAATGAATCAGCCCCATCATTTT.

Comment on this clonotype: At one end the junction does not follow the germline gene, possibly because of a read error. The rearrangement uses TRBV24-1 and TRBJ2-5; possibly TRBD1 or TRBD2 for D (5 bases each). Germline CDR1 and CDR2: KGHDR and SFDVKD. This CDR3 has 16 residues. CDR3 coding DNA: TGTGTCACCAGTGAGGCTACAGTCCTGGGACCGGAGACCCAGTACTTC. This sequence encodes CVTSEATVLGPETQYF.

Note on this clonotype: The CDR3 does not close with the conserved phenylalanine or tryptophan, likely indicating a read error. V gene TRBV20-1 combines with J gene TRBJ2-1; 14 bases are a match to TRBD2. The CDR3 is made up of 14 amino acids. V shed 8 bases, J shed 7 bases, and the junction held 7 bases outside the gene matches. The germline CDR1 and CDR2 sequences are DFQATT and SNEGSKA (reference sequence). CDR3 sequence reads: CSPRLAGGHNEQFL. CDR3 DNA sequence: TGCAGTCCGAGACTAGCGGGAGGGCATAATGAGCAGTTCCTC.

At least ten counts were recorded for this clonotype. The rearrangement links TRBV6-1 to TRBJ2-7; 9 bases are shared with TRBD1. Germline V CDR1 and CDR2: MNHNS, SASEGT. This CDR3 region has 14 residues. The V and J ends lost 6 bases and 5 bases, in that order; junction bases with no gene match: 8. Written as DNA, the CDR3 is TGTGCCAGCAGGAAGGCGGGACAGGGCCACGAGCAGTACTTC. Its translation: CASRKAGQGHEQYF.

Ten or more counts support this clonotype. CDR3 region: CSLGLAGGETQYF. In nucleotides, the CDR3 is TGCAGCCTGGGACTAGCGGGAGGAGAGACCCAGTACTTC. V and J are TRBV29-1 and TRBJ2-5; 15 bases are shared with TRBD2. V trimming: 8 bases; J trimming: 4 bases; junction bases outside the gene matches: 2. The CDR3 loop spans 13 amino acids. Germline CDR1 reads SQVTM; CDR2 reads ANQGSEA.

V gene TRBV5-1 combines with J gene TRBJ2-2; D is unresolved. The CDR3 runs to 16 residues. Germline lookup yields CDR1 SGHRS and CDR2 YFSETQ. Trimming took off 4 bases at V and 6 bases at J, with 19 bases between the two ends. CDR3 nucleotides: TGCGCCAGCAGCCCCGCGCAGGCCGCCGGCGCCGGGGAGCTGTTTTTT. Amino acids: CASSPAQAAGAGELFF.

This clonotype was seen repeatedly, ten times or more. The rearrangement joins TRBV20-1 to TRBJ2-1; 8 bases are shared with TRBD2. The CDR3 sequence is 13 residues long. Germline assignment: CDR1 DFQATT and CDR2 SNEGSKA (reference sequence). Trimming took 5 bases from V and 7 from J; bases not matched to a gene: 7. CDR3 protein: CSALAGLNNEQFF. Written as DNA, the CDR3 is TGCAGTGCTCTAGCGGGTCTTAATAATGAGCAGTTCTTC.

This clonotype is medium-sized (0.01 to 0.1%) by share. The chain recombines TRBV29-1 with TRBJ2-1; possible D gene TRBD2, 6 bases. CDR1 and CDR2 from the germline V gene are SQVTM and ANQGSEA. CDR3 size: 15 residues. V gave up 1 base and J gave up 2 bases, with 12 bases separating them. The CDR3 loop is CSVEVPAGPYNEQFF. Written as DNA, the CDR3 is TGCAGCGTTGAAGTGCCGGCGGGGCCCTACAATGAGCAGTTCTTC.

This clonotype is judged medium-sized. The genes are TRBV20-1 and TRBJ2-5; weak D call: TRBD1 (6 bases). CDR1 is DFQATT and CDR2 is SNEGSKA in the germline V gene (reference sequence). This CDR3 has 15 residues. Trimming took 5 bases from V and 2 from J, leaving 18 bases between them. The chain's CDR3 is CSAQEDSRLQETQYF. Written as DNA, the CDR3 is TGCAGTGCTCAAGAGGACAGCAGGTTGCAAGAGACCCAGTACTTC.

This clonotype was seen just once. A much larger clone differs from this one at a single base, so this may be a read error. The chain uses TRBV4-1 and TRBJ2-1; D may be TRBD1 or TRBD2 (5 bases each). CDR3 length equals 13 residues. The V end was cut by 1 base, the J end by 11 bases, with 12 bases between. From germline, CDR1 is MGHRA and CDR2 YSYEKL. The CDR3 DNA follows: TGCGCCAGCAGCCAAGGGGACGAAGTTAAGCAGTTCTTC. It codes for CASSQGDEVKQFF.

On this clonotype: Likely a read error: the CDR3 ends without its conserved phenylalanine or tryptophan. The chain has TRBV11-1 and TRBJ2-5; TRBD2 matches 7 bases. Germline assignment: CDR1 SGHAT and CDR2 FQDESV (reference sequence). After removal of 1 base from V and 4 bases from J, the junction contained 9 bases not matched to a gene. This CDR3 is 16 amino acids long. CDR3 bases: TGTGCCAGCAGCTTAGATATCTACTCGGGAGGAGAGACCCAGTACATC. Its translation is CASSLDIYSGGETQYI.

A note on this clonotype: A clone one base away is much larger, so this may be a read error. This CDR3 is CAGSSGHLYNSPLHF. The CDR3 DNA sequence: TGTGCCGGCAGCTCGGGACACCTATATAATTCACCCCTCCACTTT. The chain employs TRBV5-6 and TRBJ1-6; the D gene is possibly TRBD1 (6 bases). This CDR3 comprises 15 residues. CDR1 is SGHDT and CDR2 is YYEEEE in the germline V gene.